This entry describes one T cell receptor (beta chain). The antigen this receptor binds is unknown. Base qualities were left out, and no much larger clone turns up one base away. This record belongs to a study of tumor-infiltrating lymphocytes in localized non-small cell lung cancer (dated by TCRdb to about 2021). General notes on the study: The cohort included patients whose samples were collected after neoadjuvant chemotherapy, as well as both smokers and never-smokers and several histologies. Each patient provided resected tumor tissue plus uninvolved lung tissue from the same patient, with the uninvolved lung tissue described as non-adjacent to the tumor. The same patients underwent several integrated assays, with TCR sequencing performed together with flow cytometry, multiplex immunofluorescence, RNA-seq, exome sequencing and proteomics. The overall ICON cohort comprised fewer than 170 surgical patients with localized non-small cell lung cancer whose tumors were resected. A total of about 59 patients were part of the paired comparison of immunoSEQ T-cell fraction between tumor and uninvolved lung. Study-wide conclusions, independent of this receptor: Because different assays used different pieces of the same tissue, intratumor heterogeneity could not be separated from technical variation. Assay coverage differed among patients according to how much tissue was available, so only a subset of the cohort had TCR sequencing. TCR-derived T-cell fraction did not differ between the flow cytometry-defined immunotypes IM1 (good prognosis) and IM2 (poor prognosis). Consistent with immunofluorescence CD3 counts, TCRbeta sequencing supported greater T cell infiltration in tumors than in uninvolved lung tissue.

The T-cell fraction in tumor and uninvolved lung tissue was obtained from TCR sequencing using the immunoSEQ assay. As for how the authors treated the data: In the survival analysis, patients were divided into a high T-cell fraction group (upper tertile) and a low T-cell fraction group (lower two tertiles), and the two groups were compared using a log-rank test. A signed-rank test was used to test differences in T-cell fraction between paired tumor and uninvolved lung samples. TCRdb holds this immuneACCESS table with in-frame rearrangements only. Some clones are missing; in checked studies, unresolved V genes explain under half, and the rest has no known cause. Clonal size and the V and J genes are those of that table, whereas D and trimming came from the DNA. Present in this sample are 15,000 or so clones, 80% to 90% of which were seen just once. Of the sample, approximately 3.5% falls within the top ten clones.

The first patient joined ICON in the first half of 2016, and enrollment wrapped up when the last patient was enrolled in the second half of 2018. From a subcohort of 60 to 90 patients, fresh tumor and matched uninvolved tissue were collected for in-depth immune analyses, including TCR sequencing. DNA isolated from bulk tissue, without cell sorting, was used for TCR sequencing. Sequenced sample: uninvolved lung tissue not adjacent to the tumor. The TCR comes from a human donor with non-small cell lung cancer.

This receptor carries the CDR3 CASSIGQGSTGELFF. Read as DNA, the sequence is TGTGCCAGTAGTATTGGCCAGGGCTCCACCGGGGAGCTGTTTTTT. The chain is made from TRBV19 and TRBJ2-2; perhaps TRBD1 is the D gene, with 5 bases matching. The CDR3, from cysteine to phenylalanine, totals 15 residues. Here the CDR3 DNA is all that survives: 45 bases in frame from base 1. Reading the germline V gene (reference sequence) gives CDR1 LNHDA and CDR2 SQIVND. V and J are truncated by 3 bases and 4 bases respectively, leaving an intervening sequence of 12 bases.